The 19 T cell receptor beta chains reported below all come from one sample, sequenced in a study of T cell changes during pregnancy in multiple sclerosis (dated by TCRdb to between 2017 and 2020). Library creation used the immunoSEQ multiplex PCR assay. Not all clones reach the TCRdb copy of this immuneACCESS table, which keeps in-frame sequences only. Checked studies attribute under half of the gap to unresolved V genes and leave the rest unexplained. Counted in this sample were about 36,000 clones; about nine tenths of them appeared once. The ten most abundant clones make up about 11% of the sample. Sample: CD8+ T cells from peripheral blood mononuclear cells, taken in the third trimester of pregnancy. These receptors came from a female donor with multiple sclerosis, enrolled in a pregnancy study.

The chain joins TRBV6-5 to TRBJ2-1; D remains ambiguous. The CDR3 length is 11 residues. Germline-derived CDR1 and CDR2 are MNHEY and SVGAGI. The germline V and J ends were trimmed by 8 bases and 8 bases, with 10 bases remaining between them. The chain's CDR3 is CASGLEDEQFF. CDR3 DNA sequence: TGTGCCAGCGGCCTCGAGGATGAGCAGTTCTTC.

The chain employs TRBV7-7 and TRBJ2-2, with D possibly matching TRBD2 (6 bases). The CDR3 is 16 residues long. Germline V CDR1 and CDR2: SSHAT, FNYEAQ (reference sequence). With 5 bases removed from V and 1 base from J, the gap between germline ends came to 14 bases. The CDR3 DNA follows: TGTGCCAGCAGCCGATCCGGGACTGGGAACACCGGGGAGCTGTTTTTT. Its protein product is CASSRSGTGNTGELFF.

The chain links TRBV19 to TRBJ1-1; the D is unclear. The CDR3 length is 13 residues. CDR1 is LNHDA and CDR2 is SQIVND in the germline V gene (reference sequence). Trimming left V 3 bases short and J 5 bases short, with 10 bases between. CDR3 amino acids: CASSMGLATEAFF. As DNA, the CDR3 is TGTGCCAGTAGTATGGGATTAGCGACTGAAGCTTTCTTT. Combining the CDR3 with reference TRBV19 and TRBJ1-1 gives the whole variable domain DGGITQSPKYLFRKEGQNVTLSCEQNLNHDAMYWYRQDPGQGLRLIYYSQIVNDFQKGDIAEGYSVSREKKESFPLTVTSAQKNPTAFYLCASSMGLATEAFFGQGTRLTVV.

This rearrangement joins TRBV19 to TRBJ2-1; D perhaps matches TRBD2 (6 bases). Trimming pared 4 bases from V and 10 bases from J, leaving 17 bases between. This CDR3 is built from 14 residues. Germline lookup yields CDR1 LNHDA and CDR2 SQIVND (reference sequence). CDR3 coding DNA: TGTGCCAGTAGTACCGACCCCCTGCTAGCGGAGCAGTTCTTC. Translated, it gives CASSTDPLLAEQFF.

This clone has just one count. The V gene is TRBV7-5, the J gene TRBJ1-3; the table names TRBD1, a call not compared with the DNA. TRBV7-5 is a documented pseudogene. The CDR3 covers 17 residues. CDR3: CVRSLGTGNPPGNTIYF. The CDR3 nucleotides read TGTGTCAGAAGCTTAGGGACAGGCAACCCGCCCGGAAACACCATATATTTT.

The chain recombines TRBV5-1 with TRBJ2-1; D call uncertain. Deletions cut 0 bases from V and 5 bases from J, with 12 bases between. The CDR3 spans 15 residues. Per the germline V gene, CDR1 is SGHRS and CDR2 is YFSETQ. CDR3 nucleotides: TGCGCCAGCAGCTTGGTCGGTAGCCGACACAATGAGCAGTTCTTC. This encodes CASSLVGSRHNEQFF.

The CDR3 is CSVEGWAFPAIDNEQFF. DNA of the CDR3: TGCAGCGTTGAAGGTTGGGCGTTCCCCGCGATAGATAATGAGCAGTTCTTC. This sequence joins TRBV29-1 and TRBJ2-1; D is undetermined. Trimming stripped 1 base from V and 7 bases from J, with 23 bases between. The CDR3 is made up of 17 amino acids. CDR1 is SQVTM and CDR2 is ANQGSEA in the germline V gene.

The V and J genes are TRBV7-9 and TRBJ1-1; TRBD1 matches 10 bases. V was pared by 5 bases and J by 0 bases, with 3 bases of the junction left unmatched. Germline V CDR1 and CDR2: SEHNR, FQNEAQ (reference sequence). The CDR3 totals 15 residues. The CDR3 spells CASSPGTGVNTEAFF. The DNA for the CDR3 is TGTGCCAGCAGCCCCGGGACAGGGGTGAACACTGAAGCTTTCTTT.

The chain employs TRBV11-2 and TRBJ2-5; D perhaps matches TRBD2 (6 bases). Trimming left V 1 base short and J 5 bases short, with 8 bases between. The CDR3 is 13 amino acids. The germline CDR1 and CDR2 sequences are SGHAT and FQNNGV. The CDR3 here is CASSLVREETQYF. CDR3 sequence (DNA): TGTGCCAGCAGCTTAGTTCGGGAGGAGACCCAGTACTTC. The full variable domain, in which reference TRBV11-2 and TRBJ2-5 provide the parts outside the CDR3, is EAGVAQSPRYKIIEKRQSVAFWCNPISGHATLYWYQQILGQGPKLLIQFQNNGVVDDSQLPKDRFSAERLKGVDSTLKIQPAKLEDSAVYLCASSLVREETQYFGPGTRLLVL.

The chain uses TRBV7-3 and TRBJ2-3, with TRBD1 matching 9 bases. Germline CDR1 SGHTA, CDR2 FQGTGA. CDR3 length equals 15 residues. Germline trimming cut 5 bases from V and 0 bases from J; bases unmatched to any gene: 3. The CDR3 loop reads CASSDGQGSTDTQYF. CDR3 nucleotides: TGTGCCAGCAGCGATGGACAGGGGAGCACAGATACGCAGTATTTT.

The V and J genes are TRBV29-1 and TRBJ1-2; D is unresolved. Looked up from germline, CDR1 is SQVTM and CDR2 is ANQGSEA. Between the trimmed V and J ends, which lost 0 bases and 7 bases, there was a span of 12 bases. CDR3 length equals 13 residues. This chain's CDR3 is CSVEEREGAGYTF. For the CDR3, the DNA is TGCAGCGTTGAAGAAAGGGAGGGTGCTGGCTACACCTTC.

This chain joins TRBV6-5 and TRBJ2-3, with a possible D match to TRBD1 (6 bases). Germline V gene lookup returns CDR1 MNHEY and CDR2 SVGAGI. Trimming pared 2 bases from V and 2 bases from J, leaving 11 bases between. The CDR3 contains 15 residues. The CDR3, as DNA: TGTGCCAGCAGTTACGGGGGCAGGGACACAGATACGCAGTATTTT. This translates into CASSYGGRDTDTQYF.

The CDR3 loop reads CAWSQSRDEQFF. The CDR3 coding sequence is TGTGCCTGGAGTCAAAGCCGAGATGAGCAGTTCTTC. The rearrangement joins TRBV30 to TRBJ2-1, with D unresolved. Trimming shortened V by 2 bases and J by 8 bases, and 10 bases separated the two germline ends. CDR3 length equals 12 residues. CDR1 and CDR2 (germline): GTSNPN, SVGIG (reference sequence).

This clone has only one observation. This chain connects TRBV2 to TRBJ2-7; TRBD2 might be the D (5 bases). The CDR3 loop spans 15 amino acids. Germline-derived CDR1 and CDR2 are SNHLY and FYNNEI. V lost 6 bases to trimming and J lost 2 bases, with 17 bases between them. CDR3 region: CASREMADSTYEQYF. CDR3 DNA sequence: TGTGCCAGCAGGGAAATGGCGGACTCGACCTACGAGCAGTACTTC.

V gene TRBV15 combines with J gene TRBJ2-2, with D possibly matching TRBD1 (5 bases). The CDR3 has 15 amino acids. CDR1 and CDR2 (germline): LNHNV, YYDKDF (reference sequence). Between the trimmed V and J ends, which lost 9 bases and 7 bases, there was a span of 21 bases. The CDR3 loop reads CATGRPSTDVGELFF. The CDR3 DNA is TGTGCCACTGGACGCCCCTCGACAGATGTCGGGGAGCTGTTTTTT. Filled out from reference TRBV15 and TRBJ2-2, the complete variable domain reads DAMVIQNPRYQVTQFGKPVTLSCSQTLNHNVMYWYQQKSSQAPKLLFHYYDKDFNNEADTPDNFQSRRPNTSFCFLDIRSPGLGDTAMYLCATGRPSTDVGELFFGEGSRLTVL.

This chain connects TRBV5-4 to TRBJ2-7, with D possibly matching TRBD1 (6 bases). Per the germline V gene, CDR1 is SGHNT and CDR2 is YYREEE (reference sequence). There are 13 residues in the CDR3. Trimming removed 4 bases from V and 2 bases from J, with 10 bases in between. The chain's CDR3 is CASSQDSTYEQYF. The DNA for the CDR3 is TGTGCCAGCAGCCAGGACAGCACCTACGAGCAGTACTTC.

The chain uses TRBV27 and TRBJ2-7, with 8 nucleotides matching TRBD1. Germline CDR1 reads MNHEY; CDR2 reads SMNVEV (reference sequence). The CDR3 covers 12 residues. V gave up 4 bases and J gave up 6 bases; unmatched junction bases: 2. The CDR3: CASSWTGSEQYF. Written as DNA, the CDR3 is TGTGCCAGCAGTTGGACAGGGTCCGAGCAGTACTTC.

The rearrangement uses TRBV7-9 and TRBJ2-2, with 9 nucleotides matching TRBD2. The V gene end was trimmed by 4 bases and the J gene end by 4 bases; junction bases not matched to a gene: 4. Per the germline V gene, CDR1 is SEHNR and CDR2 is FQNEAQ (reference sequence). CDR3 length: 15 amino acids. In DNA, the CDR3 is TGTGCCAGCAGCTCGGGACTAGCTTTCACCGGGGAGCTGTTTTTT. This translates into CASSSGLAFTGELFF.

This clone was seen just once. The chain has TRBV4-3 and TRBJ2-1; 7 bases map to TRBD1. This CDR3 contains 16 residues. The V gene's germline CDR1 is LGHNA and CDR2 YSLEER. The V and J ends lost 4 bases and 0 bases, in that order; junction bases with no gene match: 6. CDR3: CASSPLQGSSYNEQFF. The CDR3 DNA reads TGCGCCAGCAGCCCGCTACAGGGGAGCTCCTACAATGAGCAGTTCTTC.